This record covers a single T cell receptor (beta chain). Its antigen is undetermined. The germline V gene has CDR1 SGHTA and CDR2 FQGTGA. The CDR3 runs to 13 residues. Trimming removed 7 bases at V and 4 bases at J, with 13 bases between. This sample was included in a study of T-cell memory formation after mild COVID-19. General observations from the study: Contracting CD4+ clones sat mainly in CM and EM; CD8+ in EMRA. The study detected some responding clones in pre-infection memory, suggesting cross-reactive memory joined.

cDNA libraries for TCR alpha and TCR beta, carrying sample barcodes and UMIs, came from 5'RACE with constant-segment primers. MiXCR, applied by TCRdb to the 5' RACE reads, yields one record per CDR3 protein. The top ten hold 9.5% to 15% of the sample, which has hundreds of thousands of distinct CDR3 sequences, around 21% seen once. The V call is TRBV7-3, the J call TRBJ1-1; D gene ambiguous. The TCR comes from an adult woman who had mild COVID-19 (a few samples of this study predate the infection). Cell type and time point are not known. Source material: PBMCs or a T cell subset sorted from them (not recorded which). CDR3 bases: TGTGCCAGCACAACCAGCCCGGGCACTGAAGCTTTCTTT. Translation gives CASTTSPGTEAFF.